This entry lists 2 T cell receptor beta chains sequenced from one sample in a study of blood T cell repertoires in COVID-19. Method: immunoSEQ multiplex PCR; TCRdb's copy keeps in-frame clones and lacks some. The sample contains about 500,000 clones, about 88% of which appear only once. The sequencing sample was made of peripheral blood. These receptors all stem from a woman aged 45-59 years with COVID-19, enrolled during active disease.

The V gene is TRBV5-6, the J gene TRBJ1-1; 12 nucleotides line up with TRBD1. J was trimmed by 11 bases and V by 2 bases; bases with no gene match: 10. This CDR3 contains 15 residues. CDR1 SGHDT and CDR2 YYEEEE come from the germline V gene. CDR3 region: CASSFNRDRGRGAFF. DNA for the CDR3: TGTGCCAGCAGCTTTAACCGGGACAGGGGGCGCGGGGCTTTCTTT.

The gene calls are TRBV24-1 and TRBJ2-1, with 9 bases that match TRBD1. There are 13 residues in the CDR3. The V gene's germline CDR1 is KGHDR and CDR2 SFDVKD. Trimming cost V 9 bases and J 10 bases; bases outside gene matches: 9. Here the CDR3 reads CATRGQGIREQFF. In DNA form, the CDR3 reads TGTGCCACCCGAGGACAGGGGATAAGGGAGCAGTTCTTC.